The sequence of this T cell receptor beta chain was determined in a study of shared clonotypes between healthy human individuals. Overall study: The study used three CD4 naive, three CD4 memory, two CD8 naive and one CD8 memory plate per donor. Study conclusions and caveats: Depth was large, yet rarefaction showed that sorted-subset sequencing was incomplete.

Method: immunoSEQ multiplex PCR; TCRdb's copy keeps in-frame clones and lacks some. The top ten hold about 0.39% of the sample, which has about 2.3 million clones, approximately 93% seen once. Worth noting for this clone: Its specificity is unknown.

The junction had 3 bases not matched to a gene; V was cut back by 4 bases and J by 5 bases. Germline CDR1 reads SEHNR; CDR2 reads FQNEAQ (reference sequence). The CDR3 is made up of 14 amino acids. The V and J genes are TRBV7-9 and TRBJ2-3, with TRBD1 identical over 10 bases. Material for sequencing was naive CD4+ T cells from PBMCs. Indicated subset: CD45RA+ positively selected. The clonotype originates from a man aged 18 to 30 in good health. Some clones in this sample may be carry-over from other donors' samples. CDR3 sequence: CASSSGQGIDTQYF. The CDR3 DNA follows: TGTGCCAGCAGCTCGGGACAGGGGATAGATACGCAGTATTTT.